This T cell receptor (beta chain) was observed in a study of regulatory T cells in long-lasting Graves disease (dated by TCRdb to the early 2020s). Concerning the study at large: Persistent Graves' disease was defined as antithyroid drug treatment for over 5 years with persistently positive TSH receptor autoantibodies. Patients with persistent Graves' disease were compared with patients with newly diagnosed Graves' disease using TCR sequencing and RNA sequencing of peripheral blood. The study was conducted in China and was registered as a clinical trial. A total of some 33 samples were covered by TCR sequencing, comprising about 13 persistent and about 20 newly diagnosed Graves' disease patients. Antithyroid drugs had been taken for approximately 10 years on average by persistent Graves' disease patients in the clinical cohort.

The time point label for this specimen denotes: persistent/refractory GD, antithyroid drugs over 5 years with positive TRAb. For both TCR sequencing and RNA sequencing, RNA was extracted from PBMCs in TRIzol. The diagnosis of Graves' disease followed American Thyroid Association guidelines. The patients came from an endocrinology department in Xi'an, China. From each patient, around 8.3 milliliters of peripheral blood was collected into an EDTA anticoagulant tube. PBMCs were isolated by Ficoll Paque Plus density gradient separation without further T cell sorting. An Agilent 2100 Bioanalyzer and agarose gel were used to check RNA quality, and a NanoDrop 2000 was used to measure RNA concentration. This clonotype has ten or more counts. Its specific antigen is unknown. Within one base of it there is no much larger clone, and no base qualities were kept. Summary of the overall study and its limitations: Only peripheral blood was studied, because thyroid tissue, the primary lesion, was inaccessible. The authors acknowledged the small sample size as a limitation that may reduce accuracy. Sequencing and analysis were limited to the TCR beta chain. Persistent patients shared more public clonotypes among themselves (more than 2,500) than newly diagnosed patients did (nearly 1,000). Lower TCR Shannon entropy and fewer highly expanded clones were observed in persistent Graves' disease patients than in newly diagnosed patients, which suggested clonal expansion.

Receptor amplification or capture employed multiplex PCR. TCRdb names Illumina HiSeq 4000 as the instrument used. To build TCR beta libraries, CDR3 regions were amplified by Arm-PCR using iRepertoire HTBI primers. Before sequencing, the PCR products went through gel purification. The study's processing was this. Gene usage analysis of CDR3 amino acid clonotypes used the approximately 56 TRBV and around 14 TRBJ segments found across samples. COPE and FqMerger were used to merge the filtered high-quality paired reads into contigs. Contigs were aligned with BLAST to IMGT TRBV, TRBD and TRBJ reference genes, and CDR3 was defined per IMGT. Highly expanded clones were defined as clonotypes with a frequency above 0.1%. Shannon entropy served as the measure of repertoire diversity, while the Gini coefficient captured V-J evenness. A clonotype found in more than one individual was treated as public. TCRdb reanalyzed the raw reads on its own, using fastp at Q25 for trimming and MiXCR for clone calling, and kept in-frame beta chains. All rows with the same CDR3 protein become a single entry with the most common DNA and genes. TCRdb's processing, not the authors', yielded these V and J calls. In all, the sample holds a few hundred thousand distinct CDR3 sequences, and approximately 23% of those were seen once. About an eighth of the sample belongs to the ten largest clones.

This specimen was peripheral blood mononuclear cells (PBMCs), taken when the disease was refractory, from a patient treated with antithyroid drugs. The sequence came from a female donor with Graves disease.

At the DNA level, the sequence is TGCAGTGCTAGGAAGGGGCTAGCGGGGGGGCCAGGGTGGGAGACCCAGTACTTC. It encodes CSARKGLAGGPGWETQYF. Recombination joined TRBV20-1 with TRBJ2-5; TRBD2 lines up with 12 middle nucleotides. The junction shows trimming of 3 bases on V and 5 bases on J, and the gene matches do not reach 16 bases of it. The CDR3 covers 18 residues, taking in both the cysteine and the phenylalanine. CDR3 DNA is the only sequence kept; it has 54 bases, read in frame from the first base. In the germline V gene (reference sequence), CDR1 corresponds to DFQATT and CDR2 to SNEGSKA.